A selection of T cell receptor beta chains follows, all from one sample in a study of blood T cell repertoires in COVID-19. Sequenced by immunoSEQ multiplex PCR; TCRdb stores in-frame clones only, minus some. The sample has about 70,000 clones, around 85% seen once; the top ten hold 1.4%. The sequenced sample was peripheral blood. The source of these receptors is a woman in her sixties or seventies with acute or convalescent COVID-19. The CDR3 runs from the conserved cysteine through the conserved F or W. The D gene is left open where the match is weak. Only part of the rows carry a size: once, few, many, or a class if the clone is expanded.

cdr3_length,clone_size,d_call,v_call,j_call,cdr3_nt,cdr3_aa
13,.,.,TRBV27,TRBJ2-7,TGTGCCAGCAGCAGGGGATTCATCTACGAGCAGTACTTC,CASSRGFIYEQYF
16,.,TRBD1,TRBV14,TRBJ1-5,TGTGCCAGCAGCCAACCATGGACAGGTACTAATCAGCCCCAGCATTTT,CASSQPWTGTNQPQHF
16,once,.,TRBV4-1,TRBJ2-7,TGCGCCAGCAGCCAAGATAGAGGTGGCAGGGTAGGCGAGCAGTACTTC,CASSQDRGGRVGEQYF
12,.,.,TRBV12-3/TRBV12-4,TRBJ1-1,TGTGCCAGCAGCTTTATCGACACTGAAGCTTTCTTT,CASSFIDTEAFF
15,.,TRBD1,TRBV6-6,TRBJ2-7,TGTGCCACCGTTGATAGGACAGGGGGCTCCTACGAGCAGTACTTC,CATVDRTGGSYEQYF
16,.,TRBD2,TRBV19,TRBJ2-7,TGTGCCAGTAGCCCATCCCTGGCTGGGAGGGTCTACGAGCAGTACTTC,CASSPSLAGRVYEQYF
17,.,.,TRBV28,TRBJ2-3,TGTGCCAGCAGTTTAGGTGGAGGCGGGGGCCTCACAGATACGCAGTATTTT,CASSLGGGGGLTDTQYF
16,.,TRBD2,TRBV24-1,TRBJ2-7,TGTGCCACCAGTGACTACAGGACTAGCGGGAGCTACGAGCAGTACTTC,CATSDYRTSGSYEQYF
12,.,.,TRBV15,TRBJ1-2,TGTGCCACCAGATCCAGATACTATGGCTACACCTTC,CATRSRYYGYTF
14,.,TRBD2,TRBV25-1,TRBJ2-1,TGTGCCAGCAGATCTAGCGGGAGGGCCAATGAGCAGTTCTTC,CASRSSGRANEQFF
15,.,.,TRBV27,TRBJ2-1,TGTGCCAGCAGTTTTCGGAACTCGGGGTTCCATGAGCAGTTCTTC,CASSFRNSGFHEQFF
15,.,.,TRBV7-2,TRBJ1-2,TGTGCCAGCAGCTTAACACAGCTCCCTAACTATGGCTACACCTTC,CASSLTQLPNYGYTF
13,once,.,TRBV12-5,TRBJ2-1,TGTGCTAGGTCCCCCCTAGTCGCGAATGAGCAGTTCTTC,CARSPLVANEQFF
16,.,.,TRBV9,TRBJ1-6,TGTGCCAGCAGCTCACAGCCCGGCAGGGGAGGGTCACCCCTCCACTTT,CASSSQPGRGGSPLHF
14,.,TRBD1,TRBV19,TRBJ2-3,TGTGCCAGTAGCCCCATAGACAGGGCAGATACGCAGTATTTT,CASSPIDRADTQYF
14,.,.,TRBV2,TRBJ1-5,TGTGCCAGCAGTGGAGGACTGACAAATCAGCCCCAGCATTTT,CASSGGLTNQPQHF
16,.,.,TRBV2,TRBJ2-2,TGTGCCAGCAGGAGAGGGCCGGACCCCAACACCGGGGAGCTGTTTTTT,CASRRGPDPNTGELFF
13,.,.,TRBV19,TRBJ2-1,TGTGCCAGTAGTATAGATTCAGGTGGAACGGAGTTCTTC,CASSIDSGGTEFF
16,.,TRBD1,TRBV5-8,TRBJ1-1,TGTGCCAGCAGCGGAGGACAGGGAAGGGCCCTCACTGAAGCTTTCTTT,CASSGGQGRALTEAFF
14,.,TRBD1,TRBV29-1,TRBJ1-5,TGCAGCGTTAACACCGGGACAGCGAATCAGCCCCAGCATTTT,CSVNTGTANQPQHF
14,.,.,TRBV11-3,TRBJ2-1,TGTGCCAGCAGCTTAAGGGGGACCAACAATGAGCAGTTCTTC,CASSLRGTNNEQFF
16,.,TRBD2,TRBV7-2,TRBJ2-2,TGTGCCAGCAGCTTAAATGGCGGGGGGAACACCGGGGAGCTGTTTTTT,CASSLNGGGNTGELFF
14,.,.,TRBV5-5,TRBJ1-2,TGTGCCAGCAGCTTGAGCGGGGGGCAGGTTGGCTACACCTTC,CASSLSGGQVGYTF
12,.,.,TRBV5-4,TRBJ1-2,TGTGCCAGCAGCTTGGGCGCGGCTGGCTACACCTTC,CASSLGAAGYTF
15,.,.,TRBV6-6,TRBJ1-2,TGTGCCAGCAGTTACACCCGGACATCCGCCTATGGCTACACCTTC,CASSYTRTSAYGYTF
18,.,TRBD1,TRBV7-9,TRBJ1-2,TGTGCCAGCAGAGGACAGTTGCCCGGGACAGGGGTAGTCTATGGCTACACCTTC,CASRGQLPGTGVVYGYTF